This record looks at one T cell receptor beta chain sequence and its context. Its antigen is still unknown. Per-base qualities were not stored, and no clone one base away is much larger. RNA was extracted with the RNeasy kit and roughly 0.5 to 1 ug was reverse transcribed using random hexamers. The immunoSEQ multiplex PCR assay, covering 54 Vbeta and 13 Jbeta segments, was used to amplify TCR beta CDR3 regions. Bias from PCR amplification was corrected by using a synthetic template baseline for primer optimization and for computational correction. The authors processed their data as follows. Only productive sequences were kept, with reads annotated to V, D and J genes according to IMGT and analyzed in immunoSEQ Analyzer. To calculate clonality, Shannon entropy was normalized by log2 of the number of productive unique sequences and then subtracted from one. For each patient and control, public and private clones were evaluated within the 100 most prevalent clones. A clone was defined as Susac-specific if it was absent from the healthy and MS cohorts, from roughly 980 published viral clones and from other ImmuneACCESS disease sequences. In-frame beta chains were kept once TCRdb had trimmed the public reads at Q25 with fastp and called clones with MiXCR. A single entry per CDR3 protein holds the most common genes and DNA from its merged rows. Clone size and V and J calls follow TCRdb, not the original study. The sample contains about 200,000 distinct CDR3 sequences, 85% to 95% of them found a single time. In total, the top ten clones hold 0.1% of the sample.

This entry comes from a study of CD8 T cells in Susac syndrome (dated by TCRdb to between 2018 and 2021). Regarding the research as a whole: The study used repertoire sequencing to test whether antigen drove CD8+ T cell activation and differentiation in Susac syndrome. Paper-wide results and their limitations: The study acknowledged that relatively few individuals were included in the TCR sequencing and HLA analysis.

Peripheral blood CD8+ and CD4+ T cells from healthy donors, Susac syndrome patients and multiple sclerosis patients were profiled by high-throughput TCR beta sequencing. Healthy donors were age- and sex-matched controls. Bulk CD8+ and CD4+ T cells were purified by magnetic negative isolation, whereas CD8+ TEMRA cells were enriched by FACS. Blood was collected in EDTA tubes and processed within 24 hours, with PBMCs isolated through density gradient centrifugation. PBMCs destined for TCR sequencing were cryopreserved in liquid nitrogen and later thawed in a 37 °C water bath. A purity of at least 90% was achieved for sorted or isolated CD4+, CD8+ and CD8+ TEMRA cells. Sequencing was performed on CD4+ T cells from PBMCs. The sequence came from a human donor in good health.

The DNA sequence follows: TGTGCCAGCAGCTTAGCCCCCACAGGGGGCTCATTCACTGGCTACACCTTC. Its protein reads: CASSLAPTGGSFTGYTF. The rearranged chain carries TRBV7-2 and TRBJ1-2, with TRBD1 identical over 9 junction bases. The CDR3 sequence holds 17 residues, the cysteine and phenylalanine included. Only CDR3 DNA is held: 51 bases, read in frame from base 1. Trimming removed 0 bases from V and 7 bases from J; the gene matches leave 12 bases unexplained. The germline V gene specifies SGHTA as CDR1 and FQGNSA as CDR2.